The rows below give T cell receptor beta chains drawn from one sample of a study of T cells in narcolepsy. Here immunoSEQ multiplex PCR was the method, and the copy in TCRdb shows in-frame clones only, minus some. This table holds 26,000 or so clones, about 89% found once. The specimen was CD45RA- memory CD4+ T cells from PBMCs. The receptors were sampled from a human donor with narcolepsy. Both conserved end residues are part of each CDR3. The order of the fields is V gene, CDR3 protein.

TRBV5-6,CASSLQGAWEQYF
TRBV2,CASSEAGWSDTQYF
TRBV27,CASGGQGNEKLFF
TRBV5-4,CASSLKGYETQYF
TRBV28,CASSWGLYGYTF
TRBV5-6,CASSLLAGGESQPQHF
TRBV14,CASSQPGQGQETQYF
TRBV21-1,CASSKGWWFRQPNIYGYTF
TRBV7-8,CASSLYQETQYF
TRBV5-6,CASSLIGQLTDTQYF
TRBV5-1,CASSLAADRGQEKLFF
TRBV7-9,CASSFRQFHGYTF
TRBV18,CASSSTRGVDGYTF
TRBV2,CASSATGNNYGYTF
TRBV6-1,CASSVKGQGSQPQHF
TRBV28,CASSLGGPSYNEQFF
TRBV28,CASSLWLQGNPLNSPLHF
TRBV10-3,CAISESALNTEAFF
TRBV5-4,CASSLLSGAGNTDTQYF
TRBV6-5,CASSEVVGYGYTF
TRBV28,CASSFQGYGYTF
TRBV5-1,CASSLGPYQPDTQYF